Included here is one T cell receptor (beta chain) sequence, with context. Its antigen is unidentified. The sample belongs to a study of cytomegalovirus exposure and HLA in healthy donors. Study findings and constraints: Later, TCR association rates were found to vary by HLA locus, highest for DRB1 and lowest for HLA-C. Per a later analysis, 18,000 or so TCR beta sequences showed association with HLA alleles at 0.05 false discovery rate.

The PCR had 60 Vbeta and 13 Jbeta primers. Assay: immunoSEQ multiplex PCR; the TCRdb copy retains only in-frame clones and omits some. The top ten hold around 3.7% of the sample, which has some 180,000 clones, 81% seen once. Germline V gene lookup returns CDR1 ENHRY and CDR2 SYGVKD. The CDR3 spans 18 residues. The V and J ends lost 2 bases and 4 bases, in that order; junction bases with no gene match: 15. The clonotype was recovered from a middle-aged man in good health and CMV-seropositive. The chain has TRBV10-3 and TRBJ1-2, with 8 bases fitting TRBD1. The sequenced sample was PBMCs. The CDR3 reads CAISEIKPDRGLSYGYTF. CDR3 nucleotide sequence: TGTGCCATCAGTGAGATCAAACCTGACAGGGGATTATCCTATGGCTACACCTTC.